This entry describes one T cell receptor beta chain. The data originate from a study of blood T cell repertoires in COVID-19. Study at large: Sources were T cells, B-cell-depleted T cells, or PBMCs; the material itself was cDNA or gDNA.

The V gene lost 5 bases and the J gene lost 15 bases, with 17 bases spanning the gap. Germline loops: CDR1 SEHNR, CDR2 FQNEAQ (reference sequence). The CDR3 runs to 12 residues. Clones were sequenced by immunoSEQ multiplex PCR, and TCRdb holds only the in-frame ones, with some missing. In the table there are 130,000 to 150,000 clones, less than 90% of which are singletons. The sequence derives from a woman aged 45-59 years who had been exposed to COVID-19. This chain uses TRBV7-9 with TRBJ2-1, with D perhaps matching TRBD1 (7 bases). The specimen was PBMCs or T cells enriched from blood (not recorded which). The CDR3 bases are TGTGCCAGCAGCCGAACTGACAGGGAGGCGTTCTTC. It codes for CASSRTDREAFF.